This T cell receptor (beta chain) was observed in a study of blood T cell repertoires in COVID-19. Study summary: Both acute and convalescent COVID-19 samples were obtained from the United States, Italy and Spain. PBMCs, B-cell-depleted T cells, or T cells provided the cDNA or gDNA that made up the material.

Authors' methods: Cell counts per sample came from amplifying reference gene primers. Repertoires were generated with immunoSEQ multiplex PCR, while TCRdb's copy carries only in-frame clones and drops some. The DNA gave D and trimming, while V, J and clone size come from that table. The repertoire holds 50,000 to 55,000 clones, 65% to 90% seen once, with about 15% in the top ten. Trimming shortened V by 0 bases and J by 6 bases, and 9 bases separated the two germline ends. Germline V CDR1 and CDR2: SGHRS, YFSETQ. This CDR3 is 13 amino acids long. The sample consisted of peripheral blood. The J gene is TRBJ1-2, the V gene TRBV5-1; D perhaps matches TRBD1 (5 bases). This TCR was recovered from a man aged 70-80 years with acute or convalescent COVID-19. The CDR3 is CASSLGQGDGYTF. CDR3 nucleotide sequence: TGCGCCAGCAGCTTGGGCCAGGGTGATGGCTACACCTTC.